A selection of T cell receptor beta chains follows, all from one sample in a study of CD8 T cells in ankylosing spondylitis. Via MiXCR, TCRdb re-called the 5' RACE reads, giving one row per CDR3 protein. Found here are 250,000 to 300,000 distinct CDR3 sequences, about 20% of them singletons; the top ten hold roughly 8.3%. The sample consisted of blood, either unsorted or a sorted T cell fraction (not recorded which). These TCRs come from a male donor with ankylosing spondylitis or in good health (not recorded which). The CDR3 runs from the conserved cysteine through the conserved F or W. A D gene is named only where the DNA matches it firmly.

j_gene,v_gene,d_gene,CDR3aa
TRBJ2-4,TRBV20-1,-,CSARGRGSYIQYF
TRBJ1-1,TRBV12-3/TRBV12-4,-,CASSVDKNTEAFF
TRBJ1-5,TRBV5-1,-,CASSLGGREQPQHF
TRBJ2-2,TRBV6-5,-,CASSYSHTGELFF
TRBJ2-5,TRBV10-3,TRBD1,CAIGTGGGETQYF
TRBJ1-2,TRBV6-5,-,CASRRFSEGYTF
TRBJ2-3,TRBV6-1,-,CASTPPGTSTDTQYF
TRBJ2-2,TRBV12-3/TRBV12-4,-,CASSFSKGYTGELFF
TRBJ1-2,TRBV7-2,-,CASSQVSNYGYTF
TRBJ1-1,TRBV10-3,-,CAISDLRGEAFF
TRBJ1-1,TRBV5-6,-,CASSREREAFF
TRBJ2-5,TRBV28,-,CATYSSQETQYF
TRBJ2-4,TRBV5-5,-,CASSSSERAKNIQYF
TRBJ2-2,TRBV3-1,-,CASSQRLNTGELFF
TRBJ2-1,TRBV29-1,-,CSAVEAISYNEQFF
TRBJ2-2,TRBV19,TRBD2,CASAPGLAGGGELFF
TRBJ1-5,TRBV19,-,CASSISGRWNQPQHF
TRBJ2-5,TRBV5-6,TRBD1,CASSLWDRGWETQYF
TRBJ1-5,TRBV12-3/TRBV12-4,-,CASSLMVGPFSNQPQHF
TRBJ1-6,TRBV20-1,TRBD1,CSARDGTGYNSPLHF
TRBJ1-2,TRBV5-1,-,CASSYGDGTKYYGYTF
TRBJ2-2,TRBV29-1,-,CNVSPSNTGELFF
TRBJ2-5,TRBV5-1,-,CASSLDPQETQYF
TRBJ1-2,TRBV7-9,-,CASSFPGPGPYGYTF
TRBJ2-3,TRBV20-1,-,CSVGSTVGARGQYF
TRBJ1-1,TRBV20-1,TRBD1,CSATPPGGNTEAFF
TRBJ1-1,TRBV11-2,-,CASSARQNTEAFF
TRBJ2-6,TRBV6-1,TRBD1,CASRRQGFGANVLTF
TRBJ1-2,TRBV12-3/TRBV12-4,-,CASSPTTAGTHPPLYGYTF
TRBJ2-4,TRBV20-1,-,CSALTGSKNIQYF
TRBJ1-4,TRBV20-1,-,CSARSQPLRNEKLFF
TRBJ1-1,TRBV5-1,TRBD1,CASSSNAGQAMNTEAFF
TRBJ2-1,TRBV6-4,-,CASRFEDGGEQFF
TRBJ2-5,TRBV28,-,CASSLAVGQETQYF
TRBJ1-2,TRBV2,TRBD1,CASRGGTAGYGYTF
TRBJ2-3,TRBV11-2,TRBD2,CASSLGASGDTSTDTQYF
TRBJ1-1,TRBV20-1,-,CSTRGRDWNTEAFF
TRBJ2-1,TRBV9,TRBD1,CASSFIRDSIYNEQFF
TRBJ2-6,TRBV5-1,-,CASRRSETGANVLTF
TRBJ2-3,TRBV20-1,-,CSAPDRNTQYF
TRBJ1-2,TRBV10-3,-,CAISDRGGYTF
TRBJ1-3,TRBV12-3/TRBV12-4,TRBD1,CASSLDRGDAVEDF
TRBJ1-1,TRBV3-1,TRBD1,CASSPTGNMAEAFF
TRBJ2-1,TRBV5-1,-,CASSLAAQSSYNEQFF
TRBJ1-4,TRBV18,TRBD1,CASSPVTGGHEKLFF
TRBJ1-4,TRBV10-3,-,CAIADSENEKLFF
TRBJ2-2,TRBV2,-,CAGSEHGLTGELFF
TRBJ2-2,TRBV13,TRBD1,CASSPGTGPDGPLSTTGELFF
TRBJ1-1,TRBV12-3/TRBV12-4,-,CASRGVNTEAFF
TRBJ2-2,TRBV6-5,-,CASSYSRETGELFF
TRBJ2-1,TRBV5-1,TRBD1,CASSLAGTGVLNEQFF
TRBJ2-3,TRBV15,TRBD1,CATSRGWPGGWLSDTQYF
TRBJ2-1,TRBV3-1,-,CASSQAWTTPYNEQFF